The 2 T cell receptor beta chains below were found in one sample sequenced in a study of T-cell memory formation after mild COVID-19. TCRdb analysed the 5' RACE reads with MiXCR anew, one entry per CDR3 protein. The data contain a few hundred thousand distinct CDR3 sequences, around a fifth of them singletons. Sequencing was done on a sample of PBMCs or a T cell subset sorted from them (not recorded which). The receptor source for this set is an adult woman who had mild COVID-19 (a few samples of this study predate the infection). Cell type and time point are not known.

Written as DNA, the CDR3 is TGTGCCAGCAGCTTTGAGGGTAGAGGATCCTACAATGAGCAGTTCTTC. It specifies CASSFEGRGSYNEQFF. The chain couples TRBV7-2 to TRBJ2-1; D perhaps matches TRBD2 (5 bases). The germline V gene encodes CDR1 SGHTA and CDR2 FQGNSA. Trimming took off 3 bases at V and 1 base at J, with 13 bases between the two ends. The CDR3 has 16 amino acids.

V usage is TRBV29-1 and J usage is TRBJ2-3; no clear D. The CDR3 is 15 residues long. Per germline, CDR1 SQVTM and CDR2 ANQGSEA. The V end was cut by 1 base, the J end by 2 bases, with 13 bases between. CDR3 DNA: TGCAGCGTTGAAGGGGCAGGCGTTAACACAGATACGCAGTATTTT. This translates into CSVEGAGVNTDTQYF.